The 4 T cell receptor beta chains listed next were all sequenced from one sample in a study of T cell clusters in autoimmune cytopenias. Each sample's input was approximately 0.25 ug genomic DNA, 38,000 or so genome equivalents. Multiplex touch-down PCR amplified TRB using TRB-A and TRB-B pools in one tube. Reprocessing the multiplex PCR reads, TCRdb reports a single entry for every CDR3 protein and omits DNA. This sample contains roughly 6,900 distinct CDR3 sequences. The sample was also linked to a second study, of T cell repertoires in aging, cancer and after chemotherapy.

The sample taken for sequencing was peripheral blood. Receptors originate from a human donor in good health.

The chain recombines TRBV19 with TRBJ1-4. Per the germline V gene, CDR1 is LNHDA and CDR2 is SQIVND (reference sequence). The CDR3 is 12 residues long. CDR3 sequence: CASSISEGKLFF.

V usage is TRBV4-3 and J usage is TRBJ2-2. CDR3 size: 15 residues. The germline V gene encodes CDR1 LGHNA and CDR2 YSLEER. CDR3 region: CASSPKVWSVGELFF.

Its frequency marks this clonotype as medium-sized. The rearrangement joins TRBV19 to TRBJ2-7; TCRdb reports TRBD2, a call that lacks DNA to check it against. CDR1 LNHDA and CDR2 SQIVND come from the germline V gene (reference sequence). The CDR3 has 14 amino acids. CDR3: CASSIGRVNYEQYF.

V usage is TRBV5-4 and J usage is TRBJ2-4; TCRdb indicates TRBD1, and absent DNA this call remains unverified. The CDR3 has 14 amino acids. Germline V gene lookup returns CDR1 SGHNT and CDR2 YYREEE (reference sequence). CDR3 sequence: CASSAGLGLNIQYF.